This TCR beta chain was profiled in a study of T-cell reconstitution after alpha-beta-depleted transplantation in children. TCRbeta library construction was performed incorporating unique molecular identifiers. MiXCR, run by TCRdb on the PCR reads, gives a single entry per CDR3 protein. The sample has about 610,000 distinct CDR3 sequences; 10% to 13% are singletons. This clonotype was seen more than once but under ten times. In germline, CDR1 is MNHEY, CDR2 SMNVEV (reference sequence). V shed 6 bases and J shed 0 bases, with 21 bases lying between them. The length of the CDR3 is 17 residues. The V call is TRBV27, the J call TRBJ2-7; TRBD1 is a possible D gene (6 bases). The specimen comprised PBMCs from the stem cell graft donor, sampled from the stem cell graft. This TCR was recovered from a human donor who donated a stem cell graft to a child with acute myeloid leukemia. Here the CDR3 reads CASRPGAKTGSSYEQYF. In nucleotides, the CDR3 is TGTGCCAGCAGGCCAGGAGCCAAAACAGGGAGCTCCTACGAGCAGTACTTC.